This T cell receptor beta chain was captured by sequencing in a study of blood T cell repertoires in COVID-19. Whole-study context: PBMCs, B-cell-depleted T cells, or T cells provided the cDNA or gDNA that made up the material.

Original handling: For nucleated cells, counts were estimated from reference gene primer amplification. The repertoire was sequenced with immunoSEQ multiplex PCR; TCRdb's copy has only in-frame clones and lacks some. The DNA gave D and trimming, while V, J and clone size come from that table. This table holds about 190,000 clones, roughly 80% found once. The CDR3 loop spans 13 amino acids. CDR1 is MNHEY, CDR2 SMNVEV, per germline (reference sequence). V was clipped by 3 bases and J by 9 bases, with 14 bases between them. The source of this sequence is a man aged 25 to 40 with active or convalescent COVID-19. The rearrangement links TRBV27 to TRBJ2-5, with D possibly TRBD2 on 6 matching bases. Sequenced input: peripheral blood. Here the CDR3 DNA reads TGTGCCAGCAGTTTCGCGGGGCGGAGGGCCCAGTACTTC. Translating gives CASSFAGRRAQYF.